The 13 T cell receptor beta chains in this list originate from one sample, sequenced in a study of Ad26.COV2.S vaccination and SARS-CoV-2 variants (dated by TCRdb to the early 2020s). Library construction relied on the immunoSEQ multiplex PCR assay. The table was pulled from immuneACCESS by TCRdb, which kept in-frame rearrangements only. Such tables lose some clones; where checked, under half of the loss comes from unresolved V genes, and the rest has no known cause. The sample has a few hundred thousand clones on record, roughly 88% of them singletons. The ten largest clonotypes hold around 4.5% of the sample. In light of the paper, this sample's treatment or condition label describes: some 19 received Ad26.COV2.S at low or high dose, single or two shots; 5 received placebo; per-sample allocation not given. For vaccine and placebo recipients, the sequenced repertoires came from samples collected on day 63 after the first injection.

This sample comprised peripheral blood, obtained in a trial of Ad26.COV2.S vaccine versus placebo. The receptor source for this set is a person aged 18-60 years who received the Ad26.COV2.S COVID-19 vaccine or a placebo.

The CDR3 DNA follows: TGCAGTGCTCAGGGATTGGACGAGCAGTACTTC. It yields the protein CSAQGLDEQYF. The rearrangement links TRBV20-1 to TRBJ2-7; a weak D match, TRBD1 (5 bases). Trimming stripped 5 bases from V and 5 bases from J, with 10 bases between. The CDR3 sequence is 11 residues long. CDR1 and CDR2 (germline): DFQATT, SNEGSKA (reference sequence).

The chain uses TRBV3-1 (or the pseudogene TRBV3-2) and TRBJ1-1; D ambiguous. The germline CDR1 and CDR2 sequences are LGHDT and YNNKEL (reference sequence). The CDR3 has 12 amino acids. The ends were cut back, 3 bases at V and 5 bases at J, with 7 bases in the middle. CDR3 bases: TGTGCCAGCAGCCAGGGATGGACTGAAGCTTTCTTT. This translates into CASSQGWTEAFF.

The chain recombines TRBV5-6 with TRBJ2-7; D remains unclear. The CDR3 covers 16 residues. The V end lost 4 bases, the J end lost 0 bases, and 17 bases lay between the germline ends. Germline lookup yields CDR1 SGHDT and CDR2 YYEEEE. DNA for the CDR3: TGTGCCAGCAGCCCAGTTATAGGACGGAGCTCCTACGAGCAGTACTTC. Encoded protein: CASSPVIGRSSYEQYF.

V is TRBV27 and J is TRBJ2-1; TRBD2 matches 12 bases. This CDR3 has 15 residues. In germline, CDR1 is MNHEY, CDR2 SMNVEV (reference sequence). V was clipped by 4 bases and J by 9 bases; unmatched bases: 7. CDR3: CASSWGGTSGLEQFF. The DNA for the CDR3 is TGTGCCAGCAGTTGGGGGGGGACTAGCGGGCTTGAGCAGTTCTTC.

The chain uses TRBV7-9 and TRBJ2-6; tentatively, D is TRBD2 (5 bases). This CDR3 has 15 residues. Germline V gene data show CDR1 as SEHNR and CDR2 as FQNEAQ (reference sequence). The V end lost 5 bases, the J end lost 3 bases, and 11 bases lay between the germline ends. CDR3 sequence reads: CASSQAGGGANVLTF. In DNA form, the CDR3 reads TGTGCCAGCAGCCAGGCGGGTGGTGGGGCCAACGTCCTGACTTTC.

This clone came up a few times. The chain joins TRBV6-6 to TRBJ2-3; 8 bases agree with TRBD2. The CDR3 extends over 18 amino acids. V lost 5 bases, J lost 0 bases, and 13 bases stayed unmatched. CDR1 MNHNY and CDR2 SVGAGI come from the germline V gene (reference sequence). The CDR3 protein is CASSLRGPGLGSTDTQYF. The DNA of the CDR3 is TGTGCCAGCAGTCTCAGGGGCCCGGGACTAGGCAGCACAGATACGCAGTATTTT.

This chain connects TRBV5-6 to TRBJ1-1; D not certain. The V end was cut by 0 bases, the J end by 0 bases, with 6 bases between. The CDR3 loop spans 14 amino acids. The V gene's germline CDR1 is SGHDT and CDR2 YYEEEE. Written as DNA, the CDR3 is TGTGCCAGCAGCTTGGCCTTTGTGAACACTGAAGCTTTCTTT. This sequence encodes CASSLAFVNTEAFF. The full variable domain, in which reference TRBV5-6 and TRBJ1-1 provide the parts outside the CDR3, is DAGVTQSPTHLIKTRGQQVTLRCSPKSGHDTVSWYQQALGQGPQFIFQYYEEEERQRGNFPDRFSGHQFPNYSSELNVNALLLGDSALYLCASSLAFVNTEAFFGQGTRLTVV.

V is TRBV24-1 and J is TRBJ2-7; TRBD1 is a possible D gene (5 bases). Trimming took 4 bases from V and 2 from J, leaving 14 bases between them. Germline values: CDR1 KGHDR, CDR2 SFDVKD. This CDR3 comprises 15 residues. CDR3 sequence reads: CATSDPDRNPYEQYF. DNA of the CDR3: TGTGCCACCAGTGACCCCGACAGAAACCCCTACGAGCAGTACTTC.

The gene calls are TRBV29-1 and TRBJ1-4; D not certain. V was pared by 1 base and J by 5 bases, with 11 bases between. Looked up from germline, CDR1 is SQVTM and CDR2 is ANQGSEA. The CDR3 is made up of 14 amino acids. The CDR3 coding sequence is TGCAGCGTTGAAGGTTCGGCAGGAAATGAAAAACTGTTTTTT. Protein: CSVEGSAGNEKLFF.

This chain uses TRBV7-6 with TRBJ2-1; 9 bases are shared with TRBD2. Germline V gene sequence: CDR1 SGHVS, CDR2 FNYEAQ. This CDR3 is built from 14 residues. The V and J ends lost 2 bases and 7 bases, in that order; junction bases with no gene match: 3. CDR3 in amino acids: CASSLSGRRNEQFF. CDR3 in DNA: TGTGCCAGCAGCTTAAGCGGGAGGCGGAATGAGCAGTTCTTC.

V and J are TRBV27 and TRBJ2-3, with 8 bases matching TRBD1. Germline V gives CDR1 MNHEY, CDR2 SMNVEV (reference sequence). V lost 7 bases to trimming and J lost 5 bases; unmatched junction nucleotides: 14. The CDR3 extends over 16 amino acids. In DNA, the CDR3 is TGTGCCAGCACCGCCGGGCTTGACAGGGGTTTAGATACGCAGTATTTT. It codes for CASTAGLDRGLDTQYF.

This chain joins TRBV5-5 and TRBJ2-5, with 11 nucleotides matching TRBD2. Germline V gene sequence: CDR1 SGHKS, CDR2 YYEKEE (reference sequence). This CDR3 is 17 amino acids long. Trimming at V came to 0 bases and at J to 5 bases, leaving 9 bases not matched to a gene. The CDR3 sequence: CASSLGLAGGNGETQYF. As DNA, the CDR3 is TGTGCCAGCAGCTTGGGCCTAGCGGGAGGTAATGGGGAGACCCAGTACTTC. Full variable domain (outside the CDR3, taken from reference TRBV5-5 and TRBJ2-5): DAGVTQSPTHLIKTRGQQVTLRCSPISGHKSVSWYQQVLGQGPQFIFQYYEKEERGRGNFPDRFSARQFPNYSSELNVNALLLGDSALYLCASSLGLAGGNGETQYFGPGTRLLVL.

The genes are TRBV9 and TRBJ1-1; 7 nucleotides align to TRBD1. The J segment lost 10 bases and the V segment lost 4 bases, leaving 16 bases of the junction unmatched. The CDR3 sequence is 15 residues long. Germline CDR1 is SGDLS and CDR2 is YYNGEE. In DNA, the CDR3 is TGTGCCAGCAGCCGAGCCGAACCAGGGGGGACGGGAGCTTTCTTT. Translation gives CASSRAEPGGTGAFF.